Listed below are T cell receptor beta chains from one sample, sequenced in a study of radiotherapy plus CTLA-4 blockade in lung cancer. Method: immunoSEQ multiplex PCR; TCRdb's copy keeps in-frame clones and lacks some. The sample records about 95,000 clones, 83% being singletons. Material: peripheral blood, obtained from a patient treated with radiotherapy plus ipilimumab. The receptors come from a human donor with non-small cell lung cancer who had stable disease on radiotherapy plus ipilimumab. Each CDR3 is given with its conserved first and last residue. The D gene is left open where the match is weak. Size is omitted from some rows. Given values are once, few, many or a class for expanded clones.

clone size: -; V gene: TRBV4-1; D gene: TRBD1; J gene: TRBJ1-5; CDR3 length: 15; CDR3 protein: CASSQEERDSQPQHF; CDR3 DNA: TGCGCCAGCAGCCAAGAAGAGAGGGACAGTCAGCCCCAGCATTTT
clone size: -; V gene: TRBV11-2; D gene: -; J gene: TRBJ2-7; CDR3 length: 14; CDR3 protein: CASRRAPTSNEQYF; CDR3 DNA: TGTGCCAGCAGGCGGGCCCCAACTAGTAACGAGCAGTACTTC
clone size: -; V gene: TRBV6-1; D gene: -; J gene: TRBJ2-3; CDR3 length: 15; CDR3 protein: CASSAGPSSTDTQYF; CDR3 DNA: TGTGCCAGCAGTGCGGGACCCTCGAGCACAGATACGCAGTATTTT
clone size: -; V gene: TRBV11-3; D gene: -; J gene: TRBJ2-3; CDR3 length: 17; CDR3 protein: CASSSPVGAGPTDTQYF; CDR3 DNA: TGTGCCAGCAGCTCGCCTGTTGGGGCGGGCCCCACAGATACGCAGTATTTT
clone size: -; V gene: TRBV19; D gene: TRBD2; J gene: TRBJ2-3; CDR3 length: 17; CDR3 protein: CASNNPSGGDPTDTQYF; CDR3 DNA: TGTGCCAGTAACAACCCTAGCGGGGGAGATCCCACAGATACGCAGTATTTT
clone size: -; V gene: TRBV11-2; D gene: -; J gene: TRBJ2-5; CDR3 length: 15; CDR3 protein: CAGSLRQVTMGTQYF; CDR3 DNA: TGTGCCGGCAGCCTGCGACAGGTGACGATGGGGACCCAGTACTTC
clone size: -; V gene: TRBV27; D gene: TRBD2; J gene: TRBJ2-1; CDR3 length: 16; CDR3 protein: CASSPGTSGRAYEQFF; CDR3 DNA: TGTGCCAGCAGTCCCGGGACTAGCGGGAGGGCCTATGAGCAGTTCTTC
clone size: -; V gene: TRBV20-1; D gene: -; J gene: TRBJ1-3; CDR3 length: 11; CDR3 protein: CSASGGNTIYF; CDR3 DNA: TGCAGTGCCAGCGGGGGAAACACCATATATTTT
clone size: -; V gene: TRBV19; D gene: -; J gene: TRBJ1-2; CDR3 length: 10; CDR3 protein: CATGLGGYTF; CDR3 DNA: TGTGCCACGGGACTTGGGGGCTACACCTTC
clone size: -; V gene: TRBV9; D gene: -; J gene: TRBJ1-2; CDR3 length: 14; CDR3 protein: CASSVGSVNYGYTF; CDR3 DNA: TGTGCCAGCAGCGTAGGGTCAGTTAACTATGGCTACACCTTC
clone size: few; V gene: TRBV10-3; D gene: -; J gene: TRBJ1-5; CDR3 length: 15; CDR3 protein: CAISEEGVGGQPQHF; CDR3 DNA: TGTGCCATCAGTGAGGAGGGGGTAGGCGGTCAGCCCCAGCATTTT
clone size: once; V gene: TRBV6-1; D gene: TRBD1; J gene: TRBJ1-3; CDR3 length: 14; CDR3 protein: CASRGTGRGNTIYF; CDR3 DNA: TGTGCCAGCAGGGGGACAGGGCGAGGAAACACCATATATTTT
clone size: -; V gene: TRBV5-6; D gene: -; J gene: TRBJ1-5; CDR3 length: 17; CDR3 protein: CASSFGGASKYNQPQHF; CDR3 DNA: TGTGCCAGCAGCTTTGGGGGGGCCTCAAAATACAATCAGCCCCAGCATTTT
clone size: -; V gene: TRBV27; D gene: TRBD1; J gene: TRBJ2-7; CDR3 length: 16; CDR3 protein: CASSFEPGQGASEQYF; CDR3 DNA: TGTGCCAGCAGTTTTGAACCGGGACAGGGGGCCTCCGAGCAGTACTTC
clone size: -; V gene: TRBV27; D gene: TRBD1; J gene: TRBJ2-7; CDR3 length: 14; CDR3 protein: CASRGQGALYEQYF; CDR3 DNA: TGTGCCAGCAGGGGACAGGGGGCACTGTACGAGCAGTACTTC
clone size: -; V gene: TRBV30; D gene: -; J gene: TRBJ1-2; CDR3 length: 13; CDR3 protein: CAWSPGGTYGYTF; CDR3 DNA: TGTGCCTGGAGCCCCGGCGGCACCTATGGCTACACCTTC
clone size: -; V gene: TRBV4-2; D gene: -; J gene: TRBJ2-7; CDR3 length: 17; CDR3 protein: CASSHANPGHALYEQYF; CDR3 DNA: TGTGCCAGCAGCCACGCCAATCCGGGACACGCTCTCTACGAGCAGTACTTC
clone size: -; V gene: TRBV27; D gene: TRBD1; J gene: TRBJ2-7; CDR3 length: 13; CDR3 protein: CASRRTGAYEQYF; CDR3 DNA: TGTGCCAGCAGAAGGACAGGGGCCTACGAGCAGTACTTC
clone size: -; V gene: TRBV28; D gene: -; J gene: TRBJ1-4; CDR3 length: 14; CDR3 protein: CASSLGRFNEKLFF; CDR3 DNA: TGTGCCAGCAGTTTGGGACGGTTTAATGAAAAACTGTTTTTT
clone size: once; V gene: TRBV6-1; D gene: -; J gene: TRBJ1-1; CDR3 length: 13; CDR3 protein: CASSVLRGTEAFF; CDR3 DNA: TGTGCCAGCAGTGTCCTCCGGGGGACTGAAGCTTTCTTT
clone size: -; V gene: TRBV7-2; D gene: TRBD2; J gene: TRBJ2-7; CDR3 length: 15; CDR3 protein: CASSLGLAGAYEQYF; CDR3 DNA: TGTGCCAGCAGCTTAGGTCTAGCGGGGGCCTACGAGCAGTACTTC
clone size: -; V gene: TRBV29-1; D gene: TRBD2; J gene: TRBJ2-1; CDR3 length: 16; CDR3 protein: CSVAGTSGGSYNEQFF; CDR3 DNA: TGCAGCGTTGCCGGGACTAGCGGGGGGTCCTACAATGAGCAGTTCTTC
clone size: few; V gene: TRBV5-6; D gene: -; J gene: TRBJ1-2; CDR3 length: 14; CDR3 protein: CASSLVGDFYGYTF; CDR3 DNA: TGTGCCAGCAGCTTGGTCGGAGATTTCTATGGCTACACCTTC
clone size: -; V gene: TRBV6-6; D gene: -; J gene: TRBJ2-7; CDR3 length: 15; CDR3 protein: CASSYSPGGRDEQYF; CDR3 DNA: TGTGCCAGCAGTTACTCTCCGGGGGGCCGCGACGAGCAGTACTTC
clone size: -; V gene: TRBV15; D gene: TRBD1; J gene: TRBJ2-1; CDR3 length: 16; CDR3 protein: CATSRPTGGKYNEQFF; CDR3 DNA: TGTGCCACCAGCAGACCTACAGGGGGCAAGTACAATGAGCAGTTCTTC
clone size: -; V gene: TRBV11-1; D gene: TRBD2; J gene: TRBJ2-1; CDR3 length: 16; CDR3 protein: CASSLKRGSSYNEQFF; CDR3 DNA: TGTGCCAGCAGCTTAAAGCGGGGAAGCTCCTACAATGAGCAGTTCTTC